This T cell receptor (beta chain) comes out of a study of early T cells in non-severe SARS-CoV-2 infection. General observations from the study: Matching against VDJdb likely underestimated virus-specific expansions, favoring anti-spike CD8.

Per the germline V gene, CDR1 is SGHRS and CDR2 is YFSETQ. V was trimmed by 3 bases and J by 2 bases, leaving 20 bases between them. CDR3 length equals 17 residues. This clonotype was detected ten times or more. The antigen is not known. Researchers attached unique molecular identifiers to individual cDNA molecules. TCRdb recomputed calls from the 5' RACE reads with MiXCR, one row per CDR3 protein. Found here are around 80,000 distinct CDR3 sequences, roughly 13% of them singletons; the top ten hold 5.5% to 7.5%. J is TRBJ1-1 and V is TRBV5-1; possibly TRBD1 for D (5 bases). This TCR was recovered from an adult who was a healthcare worker with PCR-confirmed SARS-CoV-2 infection or an uninfected control (not recorded which). Sequencing used whole blood. The CDR3 sequence: CASSWDGLPGANTEAFF. The CDR3 region has the DNA TGCGCCAGCAGCTGGGACGGGCTCCCCGGGGCCAACACTGAAGCTTTCTTT.